This entry lists 25 T cell receptor beta chains sequenced from one sample in a study of CD8 T cells in Susac syndrome. With random hexamers, reverse transcription was performed on about 0.5 to 1 ug of RNA. MiXCR was run by TCRdb on the immunoSEQ multiplex PCR reads, yielding one entry per CDR3 protein. Of some 240,000 distinct CDR3 sequences listed, 90% to 96% were seen once; the top ten hold 0.1%. The sample consisted of CD4+ T cells from PBMCs. The receptor source for this set is a human donor with Susac syndrome.

CDR3 coding DNA: TGTGCCAGCAGTCGACCGGGTTACGAGCAGTACTTC. Amino acid sequence: CASSRPGYEQYF. The chain combines TRBV12-3 or TRBV12-4 with TRBJ2-7; no reliable D call. Between the trimmed V and J ends, which lost 5 bases and 4 bases, there was a span of 9 bases. CDR3 length: 12 residues.

There are a few counts of this clonotype. The chain uses TRBV7-8 and TRBJ2-7; no reliable D call. The germline V gene has CDR1 SGHVS and CDR2 FQNEAQ. This CDR3 has 12 amino acids. Trimming took off 2 bases at V and 5 bases at J, with 7 bases between the two ends. DNA of the CDR3: TGTGCCAGCAGCTTAAGTGGTGACGAGCAGTACTTC. It encodes CASSLSGDEQYF.

This clonotype showed up just once. V and J are TRBV28 and TRBJ1-2; D is perhaps TRBD1 (6 bases). CDR1 and CDR2 (germline): MDHEN, SYDVKM. The length of the CDR3 is 14 residues. Trimming pared 4 bases from V and 8 bases from J, leaving 17 bases between. The CDR3 DNA is TGTGCCAGCAGTTCCGATACGACAGGTCTGGGCTACACCTTC. As protein: CASSSDTTGLGYTF.

The chain has TRBV29-1 and TRBJ2-7; D is perhaps TRBD1 (5 bases). CDR1 is SQVTM, CDR2 ANQGSEA, per germline. CDR3 length: 12 amino acids. V dropped 2 bases and J dropped 4 bases, with 9 bases sitting between them. CDR3 coding DNA: TGCAGCGTTGAAATGTCAGGGTACGAGCAGTACTTC. Encoded protein: CSVEMSGYEQYF.

The V call is TRBV20-1, the J call TRBJ2-1; D is ambiguous. Germline V CDR1 and CDR2: DFQATT, SNEGSKA (reference sequence). Deletions cut 2 bases from V and 3 bases from J, with 8 bases between. This CDR3 contains 13 residues. The CDR3 reads CSARPTGYNEQFF. DNA for the CDR3: TGCAGTGCTAGACCTACGGGCTACAATGAGCAGTTCTTC.

This chain uses TRBV3-1 with TRBJ2-4; D unresolved. Germline-derived CDR1 and CDR2 are LGHDT and YNNKEL (reference sequence). Between the trimmed V and J ends, which lost 0 bases and 0 bases, there was a span of 6 bases. This CDR3 has 15 residues. The chain's CDR3 is CASSQDQLAKNIQYF. The CDR3, as DNA: TGTGCCAGCAGCCAAGATCAACTAGCCAAAAACATTCAGTACTTC.

The rearrangement joins TRBV2 to TRBJ1-5; D gene ambiguous. The CDR3 length is 14 residues. Trimming cost V 5 bases and J 8 bases, with 16 bases left between them. Germline V gene data show CDR1 as SNHLY and CDR2 as FYNNEI. CDR3 in amino acids: CASSPDQAWEPQHF. The CDR3 DNA reads TGTGCCAGCAGTCCGGACCAGGCCTGGGAGCCCCAGCATTTT.

The CDR3 here is CASSQSGDYEQYF. CDR3 bases: TGTGCCAGCAGCCAATCGGGAGACTACGAGCAGTACTTC. J is TRBJ2-7 and V is TRBV13; D is perhaps TRBD2 (6 bases). The CDR3 consists of 13 residues. The germline V and J ends were trimmed by 5 bases and 3 bases, with 11 bases remaining between them. Germline V lookup: CDR1 PRHDT, CDR2 FYEKMQ (reference sequence).

The V gene is TRBV4-1, the J gene TRBJ1-5; D remains ambiguous. Germline assignment: CDR1 MGHRA and CDR2 YSYEKL. The length of the CDR3 is 15 residues. Trimming stripped 3 bases from V and 2 bases from J, with 11 bases between. CDR3 residues: CASSHGEDGNQPQHF. In DNA form, the CDR3 reads TGCGCCAGCAGCCACGGGGAAGATGGCAATCAGCCCCAGCATTTT.

The J gene is TRBJ2-1, the V gene TRBV6-5; D is undetermined. Trimming took off 7 bases at V and 5 bases at J, with 6 bases between the two ends. Germline values: CDR1 MNHEY, CDR2 SVGAGI. This CDR3 has 11 amino acids. CDR3 loop: CASNRHNEQFF. CDR3 DNA: TGTGCCAGCAATCGGCACAATGAGCAGTTCTTC.

V usage is TRBV14 and J usage is TRBJ2-7; no clear D. CDR1 is SGHDN, CDR2 FVKESK, per germline. V was shortened by 3 bases and J by 5 bases, with 14 bases between the two germline ends. CDR3 size: 14 residues. CDR3 sequence: CASSHSSALNEQYF. The CDR3 nucleotides are TGTGCCAGCAGCCATAGCTCCGCCCTCAACGAGCAGTACTTC. Full variable domain (remainder filled in from reference TRBV14 and TRBJ2-7): EAGVTQFPSHSVIEKGQTVTLRCDPISGHDNLYWYRRVMGKEIKFLLHFVKESKQDESGMPNNRFLAERTGGTYSTLKVQPAELEDSGVYFCASSHSSALNEQYFGPGTRLTVT.

The chain uses TRBV4-1 and TRBJ2-6; D might be TRBD1 (6 bases). The germline V and J ends were trimmed by 0 bases and 2 bases, with 14 bases remaining between them. The germline CDR1 and CDR2 sequences are MGHRA and YSYEKL. The CDR3 totals 18 residues. CDR3: CASSQDRGWNPGANVLTF. The DNA of the CDR3 is TGCGCCAGCAGCCAAGACAGGGGTTGGAACCCTGGGGCCAACGTCCTGACTTTC.

This chain connects TRBV12-3 or TRBV12-4 to TRBJ1-2; D is perhaps TRBD1 (5 bases). The CDR3 runs 16 residues. V was pared by 5 bases and J by 4 bases, with 20 bases between. CDR3 sequence reads: CASSTQGQGRGYGYTF. The CDR3 DNA is TGTGCCAGCAGTACCCAAGGTCAGGGAAGGGGCTATGGCTACACCTTC.

The rearrangement joins TRBV30 to TRBJ2-3; D call uncertain. Per germline, CDR1 GTSNPN and CDR2 SVGIG (reference sequence). CDR3 length: 12 amino acids. Trimming stripped 4 bases from V and 0 bases from J, with 5 bases between. The CDR3 sequence: CAWKSSTDTQYF. The DNA of the CDR3 is TGTGCCTGGAAGTCTAGCACAGATACGCAGTATTTT.

The V gene is TRBV25-1, the J gene TRBJ2-7; 7 nucleotides match TRBD2. This CDR3 is built from 12 residues. Per the germline V gene, CDR1 is MGHDK and CDR2 is SYGVNS. The junction had 6 bases not matched to a gene; V was cut back by 8 bases and J by 5 bases. The CDR3, as DNA: TGTGCCAGCGGGGGGGGTTACCACGAGCAGTACTTC. It codes for CASGGGYHEQYF.

The chain is built from TRBV20-1 and TRBJ1-5, with a tentative D call TRBD1 (6 bases). Looked up from germline, CDR1 is DFQATT and CDR2 is SNEGSKA (reference sequence). Trimming left V 0 bases short and J 7 bases short, with 19 bases between. The CDR3 contains 16 residues. The CDR3 coding sequence is TGCAGTGCTAGAGACGAAGAAGGGGGATCGTGGCAGCCCCAGCATTTT. It encodes CSARDEEGGSWQPQHF.

The chain joins TRBV25-1 to TRBJ1-3; D is undetermined. The ends were cut back, 6 bases at V and 2 bases at J, with 14 bases in the middle. The CDR3 length is 15 residues. Looked up from germline, CDR1 is MGHDK and CDR2 is SYGVNS. The CDR3 coding sequence is TGTGCCAGCAGGAAGGGTGGTGAGGCTGGAAACACCATATATTTT. Encoded protein: CASRKGGEAGNTIYF.

V and J are TRBV28 and TRBJ1-1; 10 bases are shared with TRBD1. Germline CDR1 reads MDHEN; CDR2 reads SYDVKM. The CDR3 runs 14 residues. Losses at the gene ends were 2 bases for V and 4 bases for J; bases not matched to a gene: 1. CDR3 nucleotide sequence: TGTGCCAGCAGTTTAAGGGACAGGGGCACTGAAGCTTTCTTT. The encoded protein is CASSLRDRGTEAFF. Complete variable domain (other parts from reference TRBV28 and TRBJ1-1): DVKVTQSSRYLVKRTGEKVFLECVQDMDHENMFWYRQDPGLGLRLIYFSYDVKMKEKGDIPEGYSVSREKKERFSLILESASTNQTSMYLCASSLRDRGTEAFFGQGTRLTVV.

This clonotype turned up a few times. The chain is built from TRBV6-2 or TRBV6-3 and TRBJ2-4; TRBD2 is a possible D gene (6 bases). The CDR3 consists of 12 residues. Per germline, CDR1 MNHEY and CDR2 SVGEGT. V gave up 10 bases and J gave up 8 bases, with 15 bases separating them. CDR3 amino acids: CATTSPGDIQYF. The CDR3 region has the DNA TGTGCCACCACAAGTCCGGGGGACATTCAGTACTTC.

The chain recombines TRBV6-2 or TRBV6-3 with TRBJ2-2, with 8 bases that match TRBD2. Germline lookup yields CDR1 MNHEY and CDR2 SVGEGT. V dropped 6 bases and J dropped 7; count of bases not matched to a gene: 10. The CDR3 is 15 residues long. The CDR3 sequence: CASSRTLAGYGELFF. In DNA form, the CDR3 reads TGTGCCAGCAGCCGGACGCTAGCGGGTTACGGGGAGCTGTTTTTT.

The chain couples TRBV19 to TRBJ2-1, with 8 bases identical to TRBD2. This CDR3 comprises 14 residues. J gave up 4 bases and V 7 bases, and 6 bases lay outside the gene matches. In germline, CDR1 is LNHDA, CDR2 SQIVND (reference sequence). CDR3 in DNA: TGTGCCAGTAATCGGGAGGGATATTACAATGAGCAGTTCTTC. Amino acid sequence: CASNREGYYNEQFF.

This chain links TRBV4-1 with TRBJ2-1; D is undetermined. Germline assignment: CDR1 MGHRA and CDR2 YSYEKL. Trimming stripped 2 bases from V and 7 bases from J, with 9 bases between. The CDR3 extends over 13 amino acids. CDR3 sequence reads: CASSQPNGNEQFF. Here the CDR3 DNA reads TGCGCCAGCAGCCAACCTAACGGGAATGAGCAGTTCTTC.

The chain couples TRBV9 to TRBJ2-1; TRBD2 matches at 9 bases. Trimming removed 2 bases from V and 8 bases from J; junction bases left unmatched: 14. The CDR3 covers 17 residues. Germline CDR1 and CDR2: SGDLS and YYNGEE. For the CDR3, the DNA is TGTGCCAGCAGCGTCCGCGCGGGGGGACTAGCTCAGTATGAGCAGTTCTTC. Translating it yields CASSVRAGGLAQYEQFF.

This chain joins TRBV12-3 or TRBV12-4 and TRBJ2-3; no firm D call. The V end was cut by 6 bases, the J end by 4 bases, with 8 bases between. The CDR3 runs 12 residues. CDR3 in amino acids: CASRSSADTQYF. In DNA form, the CDR3 reads TGTGCCAGCAGGTCATCAGCAGATACGCAGTATTTT.

This sequence joins TRBV2 and TRBJ1-1, with a possible D match to TRBD1 (6 bases). Trimming pared 7 bases from V and 4 bases from J, leaving 13 bases between. Looked up from germline, CDR1 is SNHLY and CDR2 is FYNNEI. This CDR3 contains 13 residues. The CDR3 DNA follows: TGTGCCAGCAAGGGGGGCTCACGCACTGAAGCTTTCTTT. Translated, it gives CASKGGSRTEAFF. The entire variable domain, with the rest obtained from reference TRBV2 and TRBJ1-1, is as follows: EPEVTQTPSHQVTQMGQEVILRCVPISNHLYFYWYRQILGQKVEFLVSFYNNEISEKSEIFDDQFSVERPDGSNFTLKIRSTKLEDSAMYFCASKGGSRTEAFFGQGTRLTVV.